This TCR beta chain is drawn from a study of radiotherapy plus CTLA-4 blockade in lung cancer. Study summary: About a sixth of enrolled patients responded objectively, and roughly 30% had disease control. Notes on the study in general: According to reports, early shifts in blood T cell clones, alongside interferon-beta, forecast response most accurately.

CDR1 is SGDLS, CDR2 YYNGEE, per germline. The CDR3 has 17 amino acids. With V trimmed by 5 bases and J by 0 bases, 14 bases remained unmatched. Details on this clone: Its target is not known.

Clones were sequenced by immunoSEQ multiplex PCR, and TCRdb holds only the in-frame ones, with some missing. The sample includes some 77,000 clones, around 86% of them seen just once. Sequencing was performed on peripheral blood, taken from a patient treated with radiotherapy plus ipilimumab. The receptor was isolated from a human donor with non-small cell lung cancer who had a partial response to radiotherapy plus ipilimumab. The chain combines TRBV9 with TRBJ2-7; the match to TRBD2 covers 7 bases. CDR3 amino acids: CASRAPGLPYSSYEQYV. CDR3 coding DNA: TGTGCCAGCAGGGCGCCGGGACTACCTTACAGCTCCTACGAGCAGTACGTC.